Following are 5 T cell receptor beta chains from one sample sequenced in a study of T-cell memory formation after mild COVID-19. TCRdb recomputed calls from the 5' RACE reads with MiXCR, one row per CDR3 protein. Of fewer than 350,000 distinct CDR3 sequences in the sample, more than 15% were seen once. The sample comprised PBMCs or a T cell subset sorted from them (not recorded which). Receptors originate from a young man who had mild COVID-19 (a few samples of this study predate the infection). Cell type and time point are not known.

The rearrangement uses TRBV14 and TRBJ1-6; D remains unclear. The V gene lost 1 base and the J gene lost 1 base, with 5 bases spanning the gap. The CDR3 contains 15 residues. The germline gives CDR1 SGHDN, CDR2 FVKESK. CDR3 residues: CASSQVGSYNSPLHF. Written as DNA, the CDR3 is TGTGCCAGCAGCCAAGTGGGTTCCTATAATTCACCCCTCCACTTT.

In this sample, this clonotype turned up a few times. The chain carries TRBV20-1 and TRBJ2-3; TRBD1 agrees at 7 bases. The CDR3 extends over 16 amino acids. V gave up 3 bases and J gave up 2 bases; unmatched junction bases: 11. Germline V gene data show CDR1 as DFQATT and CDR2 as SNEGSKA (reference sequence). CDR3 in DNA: TGCAGTGCTAGCAATTGGAGACAGGGAGTCACAGATACGCAGTATTTT. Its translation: CSASNWRQGVTDTQYF.

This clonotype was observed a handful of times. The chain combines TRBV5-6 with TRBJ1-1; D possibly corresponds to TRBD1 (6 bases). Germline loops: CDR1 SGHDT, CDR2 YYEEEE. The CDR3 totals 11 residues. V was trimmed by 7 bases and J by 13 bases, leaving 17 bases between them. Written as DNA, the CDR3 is TGTGCCAGCGGTACCGCGGGGACACTTTTCTTT. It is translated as CASGTAGTLFF. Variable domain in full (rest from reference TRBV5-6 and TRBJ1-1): DAGVTQSPTHLIKTRGQQVTLRCSPKSGHDTVSWYQQALGQGPQFIFQYYEEEERQRGNFPDRFSGHQFPNYSSELNVNALLLGDSALYLCASGTAGTLFFGQGTRLTVV.

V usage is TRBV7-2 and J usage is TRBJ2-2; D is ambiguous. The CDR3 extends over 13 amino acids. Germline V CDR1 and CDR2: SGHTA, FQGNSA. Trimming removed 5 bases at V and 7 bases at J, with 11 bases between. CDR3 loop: CASSTNYLGELFF. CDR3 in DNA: TGTGCCAGCAGCACTAACTACCTCGGGGAGCTGTTTTTT.

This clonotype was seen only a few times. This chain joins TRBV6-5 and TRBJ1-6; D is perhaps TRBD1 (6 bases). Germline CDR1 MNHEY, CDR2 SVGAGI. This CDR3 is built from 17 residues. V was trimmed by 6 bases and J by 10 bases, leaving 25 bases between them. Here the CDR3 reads CASSSSLQQGTVSPLHF. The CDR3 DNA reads TGTGCCAGCAGCTCTAGCCTCCAACAGGGAACGGTCTCACCCCTCCACTTT.